This passage covers 29 T cell receptor beta chains from one sample sequenced in a study of graft-versus-host responses after intestinal transplantation. Graft specimens yielded both intraepithelial and lamina propria lymphocytes. Using immunoSEQ multiplex PCR, the repertoire was profiled, and TCRdb retains in-frame clones only, with some absent. The sample includes tens of thousands of clones, roughly 87% of them seen just once. The sample consisted of ileum tissue, taken more than 200 days after intestinal transplant. Receptors originate from a human patient who received an intestinal transplant, so some T cells may come from the graft donor.

This sequence joins TRBV6-5 and TRBJ1-5; TRBD1 agrees at 7 bases. There are 16 residues in the CDR3. V gave up 2 bases and J gave up 0 bases; unmatched junction bases: 4. Germline V CDR1 and CDR2: MNHEY, SVGAGI. CDR3 residues: CASSYVTGTSNQPQHF. The CDR3 region has the DNA TGTGCCAGCAGTTACGTGACAGGGACTAGCAATCAGCCCCAGCATTTT.

CDR3 DNA sequence: TGTGCCAGCAGTCCCCTCGGTACTGAAGCTTTCTTT. Translation: CASSPLGTEAFF. J is TRBJ1-1 and V is TRBV6-6; D gene uncertain. Germline values: CDR1 MNHNY, CDR2 SVGAGI (reference sequence). V gave up 5 bases and J gave up 5 bases, with 9 bases separating them. The CDR3 runs 12 residues.

The genes are TRBV5-4 and TRBJ1-1; D uncertain. This CDR3 is 16 amino acids long. The germline V gene encodes CDR1 SGHNT and CDR2 YYREEE (reference sequence). The ends were cut back, 0 bases at V and 1 base at J, with 13 bases in the middle. The CDR3 coding sequence is TGTGCCAGCAGCTTGGGCGGGGTGGTGAGGAACACTGAAGCTTTCTTT. It yields the protein CASSLGGVVRNTEAFF.

J is TRBJ1-1 and V is TRBV27; perhaps TRBD1 as D (6 bases). Germline V lookup: CDR1 MNHEY, CDR2 SMNVEV (reference sequence). This CDR3 is built from 13 residues. V was pared by 2 bases and J by 7 bases, with 11 bases between. The CDR3: CASSLVGRGEAFF. In DNA, the CDR3 is TGTGCCAGCAGTTTAGTCGGCAGGGGTGAAGCTTTCTTT.

This chain connects TRBV4-2 to TRBJ1-3; unclear D gene. This CDR3 spans 14 amino acids. Looked up from germline, CDR1 is LGHNA and CDR2 is YNFKEQ. Trimming took off 0 bases at V and 0 bases at J, with 3 bases between the two ends. The CDR3: CASSQDHSGNTIYF. CDR3 bases: TGTGCCAGCAGCCAAGATCACTCTGGAAACACCATATATTTT.

This chain connects TRBV20-1 to TRBJ1-1, with D unresolved. This CDR3 is 11 amino acids long. V lost 7 bases and J lost 6, with 12 bases in between. Germline values: CDR1 DFQATT, CDR2 SNEGSKA (reference sequence). CDR3 bases: TGCAGTGTTAAGGGTTACGCTGAAGCTTTCTTT. Residues: CSVKGYAEAFF.

This chain connects TRBV10-2 to TRBJ1-5, with TRBD1 matching over 12 bases. The V segment lost 6 bases and the J segment 6 bases; nucleotides outside the gene matches: 3. This CDR3 has 14 amino acids. Germline-derived CDR1 and CDR2 are WSHSY and SAAADI. Here the CDR3 DNA reads TGCGCCAGCAGGGGACAGGGGGCTGGTCAGCCCCAGCATTTT. It specifies CASRGQGAGQPQHF.

The chain combines TRBV19 with TRBJ1-1, with TRBD1 as a possible D gene (5 bases). Trimming cost V 6 bases and J 0 bases, with 8 bases left between them. From germline, CDR1 is LNHDA and CDR2 SQIVND (reference sequence). The CDR3 spans 13 residues. The CDR3 spells CASSQGMNTEAFF. The CDR3 DNA sequence: TGTGCCAGTAGCCAGGGAATGAACACTGAAGCTTTCTTT.

The J gene is TRBJ1-1, the V gene TRBV6-6; D is ambiguous. Per the germline V gene, CDR1 is MNHNY and CDR2 is SVGAGI (reference sequence). Trimming stripped 2 bases from V and 8 bases from J, with 12 bases between. The CDR3 has 13 residues. CDR3 in DNA: TGTGCCAGCAGTTACGGCGCCGAAAGGGAAGCTTTCTTT. Its translation is CASSYGAEREAFF.

The chain uses TRBV5-6 and TRBJ1-2, with D possibly matching TRBD1 (6 bases). In germline, CDR1 is SGHDT, CDR2 YYEEEE. This CDR3 contains 12 residues. Trimming took off 4 bases at V and 7 bases at J, with 11 bases between the two ends. This chain's CDR3 is CASSVRGRGYTF. The CDR3 DNA reads TGTGCCAGCAGCGTACGGGGGCGTGGCTACACCTTC.

The CDR3 DNA reads as TGTGCCAGCAGTCGTCGGGGGGGAGGTTACAATGAGCAGTTCTTC. It translates to CASSRRGGGYNEQFF. The chain carries TRBV5-6 and TRBJ2-1; 8 nucleotides align to TRBD2. The CDR3 extends over 15 amino acids. V trimming: 5 bases; J trimming: 4 bases; junction bases outside the gene matches: 8. Germline CDR1 reads SGHDT; CDR2 reads YYEEEE.

The V gene is TRBV5-1, the J gene TRBJ2-3; D unresolved. The V and J ends lost 4 bases and 6 bases respectively, with 15 bases between them. This CDR3 contains 14 residues. CDR1 and CDR2 (germline): SGHRS, YFSETQ. CDR3 amino acids: CASSQDPLPDTQYF. The CDR3 DNA is TGCGCCAGCAGCCAGGACCCTTTACCCGATACGCAGTATTTT.

Relative to its sample, this clone is medium-sized (0.01 to 0.1%). The V call is TRBV7-9, the J call TRBJ1-3; 9 nucleotides line up with TRBD1. The CDR3 contains 16 residues. V gave up 1 base and J gave up 7 bases; unmatched junction bases: 8. From germline, CDR1 is SEHNR and CDR2 FQNEAQ (reference sequence). CDR3: CASSLVHRGLWNTIYF. The CDR3 region has the DNA TGTGCCAGCAGCTTAGTTCACAGGGGGCTTTGGAACACCATATATTTT. Full variable domain (rest looked up from reference TRBV7-9 and TRBJ1-3): DTGVSQNPRHKITKRGQNVTFRCDPISEHNRLYWYRQTLGQGPEFLTYFQNEAQLEKSRLLSDRFSAERPKGSFSTLEIQRTEQGDSAMYLCASSLVHRGLWNTIYFGEGSWLTVV.

The chain has TRBV19 and TRBJ2-3; D is undetermined. V lost 0 bases to trimming and J lost 5 bases, with 12 bases between them. CDR1 and CDR2 (germline): LNHDA, SQIVND (reference sequence). The CDR3 has 15 amino acids. The CDR3 DNA follows: TGTGCCAGTAGTATAGATCAAACCTATGGAGATACGCAGTATTTT. It codes for CASSIDQTYGDTQYF.

The J gene is TRBJ2-1, the V gene TRBV5-1; TRBD2 agrees at 8 bases. The CDR3 is 16 amino acids. V lost 3 bases, J lost 8 bases, and 13 bases stayed unmatched. Germline values: CDR1 SGHRS, CDR2 YFSETQ. CDR3 nucleotide sequence: TGCGCCAGCAGCTCGTTACGGGGGGGTGGTGTGGATGAGCAGTTCTTC. Translated: CASSSLRGGGVDEQFF.

As DNA, the CDR3 is TGCGCCAGCAGCCAACTAACGGCGGGACAGGGGCTCACAGATACGCAGTATTTT. Protein product: CASSQLTAGQGLTDTQYF. This chain uses TRBV4-1 with TRBJ2-3, with 10 bases matching TRBD1. V lost 2 bases, J lost 2 bases, and 10 bases stayed unmatched. This CDR3 comprises 18 residues. Germline CDR1 MGHRA, CDR2 YSYEKL.

The rearrangement uses TRBV15 and TRBJ2-1; TRBD2 agrees at 14 bases. The V and J ends lost 3 bases and 5 bases, in that order; junction bases with no gene match: 9. CDR1 is LNHNV and CDR2 is YYDKDF in the germline V gene (reference sequence). The CDR3 has 18 residues. CDR3 nucleotides: TGTGCCACCAGCAGGCGTTCCGGGACTAGCGGGAGCAACAATGAGCAGTTCTTC. It codes for CATSRRSGTSGSNNEQFF.

The chain has TRBV10-3 and TRBJ1-5, with D unclear. V was trimmed by 2 bases and J by 2 bases, leaving 10 bases between them. Germline V gene sequence: CDR1 ENHRY, CDR2 SYGVKD. The CDR3 is 15 residues long. The CDR3 region is CAISEAGAGNQPQHF. CDR3 sequence (DNA): TGTGCCATCAGTGAGGCCGGAGCGGGCAATCAGCCCCAGCATTTT.

The chain carries TRBV18 and TRBJ2-3; maybe TRBD2 (5 bases). CDR3 size: 14 residues. The germline gives CDR1 KGHSH, CDR2 LQKENI. Trimming shortened V by 5 bases and J by 2 bases, and 11 bases separated the two germline ends. The CDR3 DNA reads as TGTGCCAGCTCAGGAGGATTAGCCACAGATACGCAGTATTTT. Translating it yields CASSGGLATDTQYF.

The chain is built from TRBV4-1 and TRBJ2-3; no reliable D call. V was cut by 4 bases and J by 3 bases, with 11 bases left in between. Germline V gives CDR1 MGHRA, CDR2 YSYEKL. The CDR3 covers 14 residues. CDR3 nucleotide sequence: TGCGCCAGCAGCCTTTCGCCCCGGACAGATACGCAGTATTTT. This translates into CASSLSPRTDTQYF.

Written as DNA, the CDR3 is TGTGCCACCCAGACAGGGCATGGCTACACCTTC. Translated: CATQTGHGYTF. The chain carries TRBV25-1 and TRBJ1-2, with TRBD1 matching 7 bases. Germline loops: CDR1 MGHDK, CDR2 SYGVNS. The CDR3 has 11 residues. The V segment lost 10 bases and the J segment 6 bases; nucleotides outside the gene matches: 5.

The rearrangement uses TRBV5-1 and TRBJ2-3; 9 bases are a match to TRBD2. Germline V CDR1 and CDR2: SGHRS, YFSETQ. The trim removed 3 bases at V and 1 base at J, leaving 9 bases unmatched. The CDR3 consists of 17 residues. CDR3 sequence reads: CASSSELAGVGTDTQYF. CDR3 in DNA: TGCGCCAGCAGCTCCGAATTAGCGGGAGTGGGCACAGATACGCAGTATTTT.

The V call is TRBV28, the J call TRBJ1-5; the D is unclear. Germline V gives CDR1 MDHEN, CDR2 SYDVKM. The CDR3 totals 13 residues. V gave up 5 bases and J gave up 4 bases, with 9 bases separating them. CDR3 nucleotides: TGTGCCAGCAGTATAGAAGGAAATCAGCCCCAGCATTTT. It encodes CASSIEGNQPQHF.

The genes are TRBV10-2 and TRBJ2-1; D is possibly TRBD2 (6 bases). Germline loops: CDR1 WSHSY, CDR2 SAAADI. Trimming took 0 bases from V and 1 from J, leaving 7 bases between them. CDR3 length equals 15 residues. The CDR3 sequence is CASSESGRSYNEQFF. The CDR3 DNA reads TGCGCCAGCAGTGAGTCAGGGAGGTCCTACAATGAGCAGTTCTTC.

This clone was recorded only once. The J gene is TRBJ2-3, the V gene TRBV7-9; D gene ambiguous. This CDR3 is built from 14 residues. Germline CDR1 and CDR2: SEHNR and FQNEAQ (reference sequence). V lost 7 bases, J lost 3 bases, and 14 bases lay in between. The CDR3 region has the DNA TGTGCCAGCAACTCCGGATTATCAACAGATACGCAGTATTTT. It translates to CASNSGLSTDTQYF.

The chain joins TRBV19 to TRBJ2-2; TRBD1 might be the D (6 bases). The CDR3 totals 14 residues. The V gene's germline CDR1 is LNHDA and CDR2 SQIVND (reference sequence). Trimming removed 5 bases from V and 1 base from J, with 8 bases in between. The CDR3 DNA sequence: TGTGCCAGTAGTCCGGACAGGAACACCGGGGAGCTGTTTTTT. As protein: CASSPDRNTGELFF.

V and J are TRBV28 and TRBJ2-7; 7 bases map to TRBD1. CDR1 and CDR2 from the germline V gene are MDHEN and SYDVKM. The CDR3 is made up of 15 amino acids. With 8 bases clipped from V and 0 bases from J, the junction kept 10 bases outside the gene matches. The CDR3: CASRADDRASYEQYF. DNA of the CDR3: TGTGCCAGCCGCGCAGATGACAGGGCCTCCTACGAGCAGTACTTC.

The chain has TRBV11-1 and TRBJ1-4; D gene uncertain. CDR1 and CDR2 (germline): SGHAT, FQDESV (reference sequence). The CDR3 runs to 16 residues. The V gene lost 6 bases and the J gene lost 7 bases, with 21 bases spanning the gap. The CDR3 DNA is TGTGCCAGCAGTTTCGACGGCCGGACTCGGGGTGAAAAACTGTTTTTT. Protein sequence: CASSFDGRTRGEKLFF.

This clone was counted between two and nine times. The J gene is TRBJ2-3, the V gene TRBV4-1; 9 bases map to TRBD2. Losses at the gene ends were 4 bases for V and 3 bases for J; bases not matched to a gene: 5. From germline, CDR1 is MGHRA and CDR2 YSYEKL. The CDR3 is 15 amino acids. The CDR3 nucleotides read TGCGCCAGCAGCCCAGGACTAGCGCTTACAGATACGCAGTATTTT. Translation: CASSPGLALTDTQYF.